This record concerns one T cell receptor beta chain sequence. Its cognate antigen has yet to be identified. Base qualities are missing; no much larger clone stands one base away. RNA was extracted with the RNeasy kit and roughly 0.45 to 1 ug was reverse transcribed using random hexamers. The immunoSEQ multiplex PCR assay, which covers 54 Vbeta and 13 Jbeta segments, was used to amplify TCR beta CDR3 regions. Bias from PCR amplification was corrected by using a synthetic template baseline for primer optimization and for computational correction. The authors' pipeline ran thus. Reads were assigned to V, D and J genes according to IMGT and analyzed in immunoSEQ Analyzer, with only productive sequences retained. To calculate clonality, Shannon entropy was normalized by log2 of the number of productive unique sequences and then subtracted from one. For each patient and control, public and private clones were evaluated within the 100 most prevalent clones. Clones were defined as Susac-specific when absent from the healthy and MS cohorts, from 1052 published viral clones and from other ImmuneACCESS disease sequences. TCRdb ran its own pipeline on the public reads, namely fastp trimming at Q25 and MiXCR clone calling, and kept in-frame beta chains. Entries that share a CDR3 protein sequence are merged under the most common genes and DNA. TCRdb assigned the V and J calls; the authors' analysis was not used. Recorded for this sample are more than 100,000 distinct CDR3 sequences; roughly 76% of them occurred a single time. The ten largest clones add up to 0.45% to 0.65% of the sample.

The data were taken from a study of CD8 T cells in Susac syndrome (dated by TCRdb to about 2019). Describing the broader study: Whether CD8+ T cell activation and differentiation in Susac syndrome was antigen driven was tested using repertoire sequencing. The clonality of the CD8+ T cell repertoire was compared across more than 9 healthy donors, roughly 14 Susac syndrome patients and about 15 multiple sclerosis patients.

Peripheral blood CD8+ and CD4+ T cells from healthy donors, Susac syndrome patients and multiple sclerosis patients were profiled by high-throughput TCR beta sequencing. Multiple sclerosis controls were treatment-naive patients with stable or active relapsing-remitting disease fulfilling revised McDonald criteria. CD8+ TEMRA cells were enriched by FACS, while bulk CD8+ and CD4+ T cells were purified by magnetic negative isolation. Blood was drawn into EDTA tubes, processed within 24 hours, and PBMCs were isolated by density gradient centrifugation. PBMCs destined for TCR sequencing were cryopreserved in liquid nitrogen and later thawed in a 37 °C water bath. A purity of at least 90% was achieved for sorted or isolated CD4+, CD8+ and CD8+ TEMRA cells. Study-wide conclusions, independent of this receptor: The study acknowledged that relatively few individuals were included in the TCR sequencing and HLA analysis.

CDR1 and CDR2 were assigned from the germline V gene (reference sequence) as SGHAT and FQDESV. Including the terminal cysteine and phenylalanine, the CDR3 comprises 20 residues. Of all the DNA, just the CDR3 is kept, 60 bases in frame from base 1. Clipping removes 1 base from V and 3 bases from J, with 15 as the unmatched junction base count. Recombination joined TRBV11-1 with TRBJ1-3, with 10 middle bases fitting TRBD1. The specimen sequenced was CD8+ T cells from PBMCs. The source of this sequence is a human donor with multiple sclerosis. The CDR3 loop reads CASSLGPSRDRGLNGNTIYF. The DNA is TGTGCCAGCAGCTTAGGCCCATCCCGGGACAGGGGTTTGAATGGAAACACCATATATTTT.